Each of the 8 T cell receptor beta chains below was sequenced from the same sample in a study of T cells in Graves' hyperthyroidism and ophthalmopathy (dated by TCRdb to about 2019). The library came from multiplex PCR. Sequencing instrument: Illumina HiSeq 2000. The TCR beta CDR3 regions were amplified from RNA transcripts. The first round of RT-PCR for the TCR CDR3 was performed with the HTBI primer set and the Qiagen OneStep RT-PCR kit. TCRdb reprocessing: public reads trimmed at Q25 with fastp, clones called with MiXCR, in-frame beta chains kept. CDR3 protein duplicates are merged, each entry listing the most common genes and DNA. The sample profile shows about 740,000 distinct CDR3 sequences; around 15% of them were found once. The top ten constitute 10% of the sample. The sequenced material came from blood. The receptors shown here come from a woman under 30 with Graves' hyperthyroidism.

This clonotype was seen more than once but under ten times. V usage is TRBV7-9 and J usage is TRBJ2-7, with TRBD2 identical over 7 bases. This CDR3 is 16 amino acids long. From germline, CDR1 is SEHNR and CDR2 FQNEAQ (reference sequence). V shed 5 bases and J 4 bases; nucleotides not matched to a gene: 14. CDR3 amino acids: CASSPGTVSGVYEQYF. Here the CDR3 DNA reads TGTGCCAGCAGCCCGGGGACGGTCAGCGGGGTATACGAGCAGTACTTC.

This clonotype was recorded a few times. The V call is TRBV6-1, the J call TRBJ2-2; maybe TRBD1 (5 bases). V was pared by 6 bases and J by 1 base, with 12 bases between. There are 15 residues in the CDR3. Per germline, CDR1 MNHNS and CDR2 SASEGT. CDR3 sequence (DNA): TGTGCCAGCAGCCGGACCACAGGGAACACCGGGGAGCTGTTTTTT. Its protein is CASSRTTGNTGELFF.

The rearrangement joins TRBV12-3 or TRBV12-4 to TRBJ2-3; 8 nucleotides match TRBD1. Trimming took 4 bases from V and 6 from J; bases not matched to a gene: 6. The CDR3 totals 14 residues. CDR3 nucleotide sequence: TGTGCCAGCAGTTCCGGACAGGGAGTGGATACGCAGTATTTT. Protein sequence: CASSSGQGVDTQYF.

This clonotype was seen ten or more times. This sequence joins TRBV2 and TRBJ2-1; D is uncertain. V lost 9 bases and J 8 bases, leaving 5 bases between the germline ends. The length of the CDR3 is 9 residues. Germline values: CDR1 SNHLY, CDR2 FYNNEI. CDR3 in amino acids: CASAYEQFF. The CDR3 DNA reads as TGTGCCAGTGCGTATGAGCAGTTCTTC.

This clonotype was counted many times. This chain joins TRBV2 and TRBJ1-1; maybe TRBD1 (5 bases). The V gene's germline CDR1 is SNHLY and CDR2 FYNNEI. This CDR3 contains 13 residues. Trimming removed 6 bases at V and 4 bases at J, with 12 bases between. CDR3 sequence reads: CASRGPESTEAFF. CDR3 DNA: TGTGCCAGCAGGGGACCGGAAAGCACTGAAGCTTTCTTT.

This clonotype was counted a few times. A much larger clone differs by one base, so this may be a read error. V and J are TRBV20-1 and TRBJ1-2, with TRBD1 identical over 8 bases. The V segment lost 1 base and the J segment 3 bases; nucleotides outside the gene matches: 13. CDR1 and CDR2 from the germline V gene are DFQATT and SNEGSKA (reference sequence). The CDR3 loop spans 17 amino acids. The CDR3 loop is CSARAGQGETADYGYTF. The CDR3 DNA sequence: TGCAGTGCTAGAGCCGGACAGGGCGAGACTGCTGACTATGGCTACACCTTC.

This clonotype was counted ten times or more. The V call is TRBV6-1, the J call TRBJ1-1; unclear D gene. The germline V gene has CDR1 MNHNS and CDR2 SASEGT. This CDR3 is built from 13 residues. Trimming removed 3 bases from V and 6 bases from J, with 11 bases in between. CDR3 in DNA: TGTGCCAGCAGTGAGTTCCCCCCCCCTGAAGCTTTCTTT. It translates to CASSEFPPPEAFF.

In this sample, this clonotype turned up many times. V and J are TRBV27 and TRBJ2-3, with 7 bases matching TRBD2. There are 16 residues in the CDR3. Trimming took 6 bases from V and 1 from J; bases not matched to a gene: 10. CDR1 and CDR2 (germline): MNHEY, SMNVEV (reference sequence). The CDR3 loop reads CASSQGTTGGTDTQYF. CDR3 in DNA: TGTGCCAGCAGCCAAGGGACTACTGGGGGCACAGATACGCAGTATTTT.